This TCR beta chain was sequenced during a study of T cells after yellow fever vaccination. Study-wide findings and caveats: Boosting was followed by the reappearance of most primary-vaccination clones (roughly 95% CD4, more than 70% CD8). Abundant bulk-derived clonotypes could contaminate FACS-sorted repertoires.

TCRdb fed the 5' RACE reads into MiXCR, producing one record per CDR3 protein. The profile shows hundreds of thousands of distinct CDR3 sequences, 12% of them singletons. The CDR3 contains 13 residues. Germline V lookup: CDR1 MNHEY, CDR2 SMNVEV (reference sequence). The V end was cut by 5 bases, the J end by 7 bases, with 14 bases between. About this clonotype: Its antigen is as yet unknown.

This chain links TRBV27 with TRBJ1-1; no reliable D call. The specimen was CD4+ T cells sorted from PBMCs, collected 15 days after the yellow fever booster vaccination. The sequence was obtained from a young man who received the YFV17D yellow fever vaccine. The CDR3 DNA is TGTGCCAGCAGTCCCCCCCCGTATAGTGAAGCTTTCTTT. This codes for CASSPPPYSEAFF.